This is a list of T cell receptor beta chains from one sample in a study of OX40 agonist ivuxolimab in advanced cancers. The table came from immunoSEQ multiplex PCR; TCRdb's copy has only in-frame clones and leaves some out. The sample contains roughly 77,000 clones, 92% of which appear only once. Specimen: CD4+ or CD8+ T cells sorted from blood, collected in a trial of the OX40 agonist ivuxolimab. All receptors come from an adult with an advanced solid tumor such as melanoma, head and neck, liver or kidney cancer. Each CDR3 is given with its conserved first and last residue. Each record gives: clone size, V gene, D gene, J gene, CDR3 length, CDR3 protein, CDR3 DNA. The D gene is left open where the match is weak. Only part of the rows carry a size: once, few, many, or a class if the clone is expanded.

size: .; V: TRBV6-1; D: .; J: TRBJ2-7; length: 13; CDR3: CASSRRDFYEQYF; DNA: TGTGCCAGCAGCCGCCGAGACTTCTACGAGCAGTACTTC
size: .; V: TRBV19; D: TRBD2; J: TRBJ2-7; length: 15; CDR3: CASSIGGRAPYEQYF; DNA: TGTGCCAGTAGTATCGGCGGGAGGGCCCCCTACGAGCAGTACTTC
size: once; V: TRBV11-3; D: .; J: TRBJ1-3; length: 15; CDR3: CASSLGGQSGNTIYF; DNA: TGTGCCAGCAGCTTAGGCGGACAGTCTGGAAACACCATATATTTT
size: .; V: TRBV2; D: .; J: TRBJ1-2; length: 16; CDR3: CASSYGHHSSSMANTF; DNA: TGTGCCAGCAGTTACGGACATCACAGCTCCAGTATGGCTAACACCTTC
size: .; V: TRBV7-9; D: TRBD2; J: TRBJ2-2; length: 17; CDR3: CASSSPGLAGAGGELFF; DNA: TGTGCCAGCAGCTCGCCCGGACTAGCGGGAGCTGGCGGGGAGCTGTTTTTT
size: .; V: TRBV5-1; D: TRBD1; J: TRBJ2-7; length: 17; CDR3: CASSLDPTGTGYGEQYF; DNA: TGCGCCAGCAGCTTGGATCCTACCGGGACAGGGTATGGCGAGCAGTACTTC
size: .; V: TRBV5-8; D: .; J: TRBJ1-5; length: 16; CDR3: CASSLSEGVGNQPQHF; DNA: TGTGCCAGCAGCTTGAGTGAGGGGGTCGGCAATCAGCCCCAGCATTTT
size: .; V: TRBV9; D: .; J: TRBJ2-2; length: 16; CDR3: CASSVLQGTGGRELFF; DNA: TGTGCCAGCAGCGTACTCCAGGGGACTGGTGGCCGGGAGCTGTTTTTT
size: .; V: TRBV29-1; D: .; J: TRBJ2-5; length: 12; CDR3: CSVDRADETQYF; DNA: TGCAGCGTTGATCGGGCAGATGAGACCCAGTACTTC
size: .; V: TRBV28; D: TRBD1; J: TRBJ2-7; length: 17; CDR3: CASSPVPGQGRLYEQYF; DNA: TGTGCCAGCAGTCCAGTCCCGGGACAGGGAAGGCTCTACGAGCAGTACTTC
size: .; V: TRBV10-3; D: TRBD1; J: TRBJ2-3; length: 15; CDR3: CAISDQGAKADTQYF; DNA: TGTGCCATCAGTGATCAGGGGGCAAAGGCAGATACGCAGTATTTT
size: .; V: TRBV7-9; D: TRBD1; J: TRBJ1-4; length: 17; CDR3: CASSLGQGGHYFEKLFF; DNA: TGTGCCAGCAGCCTAGGACAGGGGGGACACTATTTTGAAAAACTGTTTTTT
size: .; V: TRBV5-4; D: TRBD1; J: TRBJ2-5; length: 15; CDR3: CASSGRTGAGETQYF; DNA: TGTGCCAGCAGCGGAAGGACAGGGGCAGGGGAGACCCAGTACTTC
size: .; V: TRBV5-4; D: .; J: TRBJ2-3; length: 14; CDR3: CASSLIQGSDTQYF; DNA: TGTGCCAGCAGCTTGATTCAGGGGTCAGATACGCAGTATTTT
size: .; V: TRBV6-1; D: .; J: TRBJ1-5; length: 15; CDR3: CASSEVWQVNQPQHF; DNA: TGTGCCAGCAGTGAAGTTTGGCAAGTCAATCAGCCCCAGCATTTT
size: .; V: TRBV27; D: TRBD1; J: TRBJ2-3; length: 15; CDR3: CASSPRDRGSNTQYF; DNA: TGTGCCAGCAGTCCCCGGGACAGGGGGAGTAATACGCAGTATTTT
size: .; V: TRBV7-2; D: TRBD1; J: TRBJ1-2; length: 14; CDR3: CASSLARQGGGYTF; DNA: TGTGCCAGCAGCTTAGCGCGCCAGGGGGGTGGCTACACCTTC
size: .; V: TRBV29-1; D: .; J: TRBJ2-5; length: 14; CDR3: CSVEGGGGVETQYF; DNA: TGCAGCGTTGAGGGGGGAGGGGGCGTGGAGACCCAGTACTTC
size: .; V: TRBV6-1; D: TRBD1; J: TRBJ1-2; length: 15; CDR3: CASSELRTGKNGYTF; DNA: TGTGCCAGCAGTGAACTGAGGACAGGGAAAAACGGCTACACCTTC
size: .; V: TRBV6-5; D: .; J: TRBJ1-5; length: 15; CDR3: CASSRVLGDNQPQHF; DNA: TGTGCCAGCAGCCGAGTGTTGGGTGACAATCAGCCCCAGCATTTT
size: .; V: TRBV28; D: TRBD1; J: TRBJ2-1; length: 15; CDR3: CASLGRDRANNEQFF; DNA: TGTGCCAGCCTCGGCCGGGACAGGGCCAACAATGAGCAGTTCTTC
size: .; V: TRBV7-7; D: TRBD2; J: TRBJ2-3; length: 15; CDR3: CASSFGSGRADTQYF; DNA: TGTGCTAGCAGCTTCGGTAGCGGGAGAGCAGATACGCAGTATTTT
size: .; V: TRBV6-1; D: TRBD1; J: TRBJ1-4; length: 14; CDR3: CASSQGQRNEKLFF; DNA: TGTGCCAGCAGCCAGGGACAGAGAAATGAAAAACTGTTTTTT
size: .; V: TRBV7-2; D: TRBD1; J: TRBJ1-5; length: 15; CDR3: CASSPGTGRNQPQHF; DNA: TGTGCCAGCAGCCCCGGGACAGGGCGCAATCAGCCCCAGCATTTT
size: .; V: TRBV6-6; D: .; J: TRBJ2-7; length: 13; CDR3: CASSYSTGYEQYF; DNA: TGTGCCAGCAGTTACTCGACAGGATACGAGCAGTACTTC
size: .; V: TRBV6-1; D: .; J: TRBJ2-5; length: 11; CDR3: CASSSPATQYF; DNA: TGTGCCAGCAGTTCCCCGGCAACCCAGTACTTC
size: .; V: TRBV11-3; D: .; J: TRBJ2-1; length: 13; CDR3: CASSLDRQRAAVF; DNA: TGTGCCAGCAGCTTAGATCGGCAGCGTGCCGCGGTCTTC
size: .; V: TRBV7-2; D: .; J: TRBJ2-7; length: 14; CDR3: CASSYQVLGYEQYF; DNA: TGTGCCAGCAGCTACCAGGTCTTGGGCTACGAGCAGTACTTC
size: .; V: TRBV11-3; D: TRBD1; J: TRBJ1-2; length: 14; CDR3: CASSARDSHYGYTF; DNA: TGTGCCAGCAGCGCACGGGACAGCCACTATGGCTACACCTTC